This T cell receptor (beta chain) came from a study of response to subunit inactivated influenza vaccine. With 8 bases removed from V and 3 bases from J, the gap between germline ends came to 25 bases. The length of the CDR3 is 18 residues. Germline CDR1 and CDR2: MNHNS and SASEGT. TCRdb processed the RT-PCR reads anew with MiXCR; each CDR3 protein has one entry. The repertoire consists of approximately 700,000 distinct CDR3 sequences, with 15% to 18% occurring once and the leading ten covering around a tenth. Broader study findings: Seasonal influenza vaccination, on each occasion, was suggested by the authors to recruit few new T cells.

In its sample, this clonotype was seen a few times. No antigen is known for it. The chain couples TRBV6-1 to TRBJ1-4, with D possibly being TRBD1 (6 bases). The receptor was derived from a man aged 45-65 years who received an inactivated influenza vaccine. The sequencing used PBMCs from blood, collected 11 to 12 days after vaccination. CDR3 amino acids: CASSRGLGAARSNEKLFF. The CDR3 DNA reads TGTGCCAGCTCGCGAGGGTTGGGGGCTGCGAGGTCTAATGAAAAACTGTTTTTT.